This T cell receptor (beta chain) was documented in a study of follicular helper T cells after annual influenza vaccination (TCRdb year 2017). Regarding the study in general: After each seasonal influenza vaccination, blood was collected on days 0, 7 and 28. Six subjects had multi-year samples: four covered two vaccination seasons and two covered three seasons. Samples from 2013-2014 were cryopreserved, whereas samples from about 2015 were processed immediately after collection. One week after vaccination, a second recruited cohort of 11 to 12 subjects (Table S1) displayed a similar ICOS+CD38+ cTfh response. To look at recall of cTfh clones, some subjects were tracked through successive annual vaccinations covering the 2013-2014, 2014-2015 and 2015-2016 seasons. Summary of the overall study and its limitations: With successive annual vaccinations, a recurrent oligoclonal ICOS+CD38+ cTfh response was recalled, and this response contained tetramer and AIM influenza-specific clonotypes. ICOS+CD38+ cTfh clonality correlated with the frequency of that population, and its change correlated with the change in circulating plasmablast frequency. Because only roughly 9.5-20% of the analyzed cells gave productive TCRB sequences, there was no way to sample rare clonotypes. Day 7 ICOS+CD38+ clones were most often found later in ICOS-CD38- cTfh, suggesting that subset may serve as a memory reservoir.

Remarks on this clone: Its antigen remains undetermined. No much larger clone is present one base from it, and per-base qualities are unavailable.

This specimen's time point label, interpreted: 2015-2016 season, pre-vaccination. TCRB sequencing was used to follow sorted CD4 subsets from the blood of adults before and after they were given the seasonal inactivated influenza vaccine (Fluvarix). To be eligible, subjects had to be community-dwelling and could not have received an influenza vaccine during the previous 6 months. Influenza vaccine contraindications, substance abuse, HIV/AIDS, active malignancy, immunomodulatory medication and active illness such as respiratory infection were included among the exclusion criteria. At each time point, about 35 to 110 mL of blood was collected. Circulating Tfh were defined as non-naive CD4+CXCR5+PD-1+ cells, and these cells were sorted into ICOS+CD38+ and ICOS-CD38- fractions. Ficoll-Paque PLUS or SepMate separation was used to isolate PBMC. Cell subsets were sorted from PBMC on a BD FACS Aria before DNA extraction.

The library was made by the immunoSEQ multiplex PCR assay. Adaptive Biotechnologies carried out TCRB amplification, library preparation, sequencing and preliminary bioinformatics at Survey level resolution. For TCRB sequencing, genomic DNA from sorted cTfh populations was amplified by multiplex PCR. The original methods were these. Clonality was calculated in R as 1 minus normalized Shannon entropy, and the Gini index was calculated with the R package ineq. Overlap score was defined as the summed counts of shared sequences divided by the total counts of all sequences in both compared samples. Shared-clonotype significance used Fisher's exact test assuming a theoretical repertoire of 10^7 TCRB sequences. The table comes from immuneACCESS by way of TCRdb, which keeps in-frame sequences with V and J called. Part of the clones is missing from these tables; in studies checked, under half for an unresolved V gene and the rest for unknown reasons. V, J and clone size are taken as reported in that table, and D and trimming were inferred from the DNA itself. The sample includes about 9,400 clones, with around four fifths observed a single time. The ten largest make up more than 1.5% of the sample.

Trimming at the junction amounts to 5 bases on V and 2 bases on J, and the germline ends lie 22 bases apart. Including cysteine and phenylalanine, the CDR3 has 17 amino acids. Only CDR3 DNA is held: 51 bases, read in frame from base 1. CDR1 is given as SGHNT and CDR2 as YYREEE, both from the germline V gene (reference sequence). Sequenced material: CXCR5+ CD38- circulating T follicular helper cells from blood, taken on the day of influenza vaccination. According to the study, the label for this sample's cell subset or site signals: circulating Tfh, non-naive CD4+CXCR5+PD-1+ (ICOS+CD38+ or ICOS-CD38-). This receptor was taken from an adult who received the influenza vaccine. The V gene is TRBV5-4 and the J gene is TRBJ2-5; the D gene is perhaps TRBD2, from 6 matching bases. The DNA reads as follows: TGTGCCAGCAGTACGAATACCCCGGGACTGGGGCAAGAGACCCAGTACTTC. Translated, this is CASSTNTPGLGQETQYF. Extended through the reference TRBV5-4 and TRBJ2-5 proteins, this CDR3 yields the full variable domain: ETGVTQSPTHLIKTRGQQVTLRCSSQSGHNTVSWYQQALGQGPQFIFQYYREEENGRGNFPPRFSGLQFPNYSSELNVNALELDDSALYLCASSTNTPGLGQETQYFGPGTRLLVL.